Each of the 32 T cell receptor beta chains below was sequenced from the same sample in a study of post-analysis software for immune sequencing data. Regarding the study as a whole: In patients, a few TRBV segments were more frequent than in controls, with TRBV5-6, TRBV5-1 and TRBV20-1 among them.

What these receptors recognize is not known. Presence of unique molecular identifiers characterized the TCR beta cDNA libraries. Each CDR3 protein is one row after TCRdb ran MiXCR on the PCR reads. The table includes 400,000 to 500,000 distinct CDR3 sequences, approximately 42% detected once. The sample comprised blood. These receptors all come from a girl aged 2 to 9 with multiple sclerosis.

The CDR3 bases are TGCGCCAGCAGCTTTCAGGGAGAGGGAGACGAGCAGTACTTC. It encodes CASSFQGEGDEQYF. The chain couples TRBV5-1 to TRBJ2-4; perhaps D is TRBD1 or TRBD2 (5 bases each). The J call could be wrong; TRBJ2-7 is a better fit for the DNA end. The CDR3 is 14 residues long. Germline CDR1 reads SGHRS; CDR2 reads YFSETQ.

The chain employs TRBV7-2 and TRBJ2-1; 15 bases are a match to TRBD2. CDR1 and CDR2 (germline): SGHTA, FQGNSA. This CDR3 has 16 residues. Losses at the gene ends were 4 bases for V and 6 bases for J; bases not matched to a gene: 4. The CDR3 bases are TGTGCCAGCAGCTACGGGACTAGCGGGGGGATCAATGAGCAGTTCTTC. It is translated as CASSYGTSGGINEQFF.

The chain couples TRBV7-2 to TRBJ1-5; D unclear. The CDR3 consists of 13 residues. Trimming shortened V by 1 base and J by 5 bases, and 6 bases separated the two germline ends. Germline CDR1 reads SGHTA; CDR2 reads FQGNSA. CDR3 in amino acids: CASSLDADQPQHF. Written as DNA, the CDR3 is TGTGCCAGCAGCTTAGATGCAGATCAGCCCCAGCATTTT.

This clonotype was picked up a small number of times. J is TRBJ2-1 and V is TRBV5-1; D ambiguous. The V gene lost 0 bases and the J gene lost 0 bases, with 7 bases spanning the gap. CDR1 and CDR2 from the germline V gene are SGHRS and YFSETQ. The CDR3 is 15 residues long. Here the CDR3 DNA reads TGCGCCAGCAGCTTGGCCGAAGGCTCCTACAATGAGCAGTTCTTC. It encodes CASSLAEGSYNEQFF. Combining the CDR3 with reference TRBV5-1 and TRBJ2-1 gives the whole variable domain KAGVTQTPRYLIKTRGQQVTLSCSPISGHRSVSWYQQTPGQGLQFLFEYFSETQRNKGNFPGRFSGRQFSNSRSEMNVSTLELGDSALYLCASSLAEGSYNEQFFGPGTRLTVL.

This clonotype occurred a few times. J is TRBJ2-3 and V is TRBV6-5, with a weak D call TRBD2 (5 bases). Germline V lookup: CDR1 MNHEY, CDR2 SVGAGI. Trimming removed 0 bases at V and 4 bases at J, with 11 bases between. The CDR3 loop spans 15 amino acids. The CDR3 DNA reads TGTGCCAGCAGTTACTCAGGAGGCCCTGCAGATACGCAGTATTTT. It encodes CASSYSGGPADTQYF.

The gene calls are TRBV5-8 and TRBJ1-5; D is ambiguous. Trimming pared 3 bases from V and 4 bases from J, leaving 11 bases between. CDR3 length: 14 amino acids. Germline-derived CDR1 and CDR2 are SGHTS and YDEGEE. CDR3 protein: CASSSISGNQPQHF. CDR3 nucleotide sequence: TGTGCCAGCAGCTCGATATCTGGGAATCAGCCCCAGCATTTT.

V is TRBV6-2 or TRBV6-3 and J is TRBJ2-4; 8 bases line up with TRBD2. The better agreement between TRBJ2-5 and the DNA end casts doubt on the J call. This CDR3 has 19 residues. Germline V gene lookup returns CDR1 MNHEY and CDR2 SVGEGT. The CDR3 sequence: CASSSYHGLALPNLETQYF. Written as DNA, the CDR3 is TGTGCCAGCAGTTCCTACCATGGACTAGCCTTACCGAATTTGGAGACCCAGTACTTC.

V gene TRBV25-1 combines with J gene TRBJ2-5; D possibly corresponds to TRBD1 (7 bases). The CDR3 totals 12 residues. Per the germline V gene, CDR1 is MGHDK and CDR2 is SYGVNS. V lost 6 bases to trimming and J lost 11 bases, with 16 bases between them. This CDR3 is CASREGAGEQYF. The CDR3 nucleotides read TGTGCCAGCAGGGAGGGGGCCGGGGAGCAGTACTTC.

In regard to this clonotype: A read error may explain this, as a much larger clone is one base away. The chain joins TRBV29-1 to TRBJ2-3; no reliable D call. CDR1 and CDR2 from the germline V gene are SQVTM and ANQGSEA. Trimming took off 7 bases at V and 4 bases at J, with 21 bases between the two ends. This CDR3 spans 15 amino acids. The CDR3 here is CSAVPRALSADTQYF. The CDR3 bases are TGCAGCGCTGTCCCCCGAGCGCTGAGCGCAGATACGCAGTATTTT.

This clonotype was seen a few times. V is TRBV12-3 or TRBV12-4 and J is TRBJ2-1, with D possibly matching TRBD2 (6 bases). This CDR3 spans 17 amino acids. Trimming took off 5 bases at V and 5 bases at J, with 22 bases between the two ends. For the CDR3, the DNA is TGTGCCAGCAGTCCGTCGCAGGGCGGACTATTAAACAATGAGCAGTTCTTC. Translation: CASSPSQGGLLNNEQFF.

This chain links TRBV7-2 with TRBJ2-1, with 7 bases aligning to TRBD1. The V and J ends lost 3 bases and 7 bases, in that order; junction bases with no gene match: 3. The V gene's germline CDR1 is SGHTA and CDR2 FQGNSA. There are 13 residues in the CDR3. The CDR3 protein is CASSFRRGNEQFF. The DNA of the CDR3 is TGTGCCAGCAGCTTTCGCAGGGGGAATGAGCAGTTCTTC.

This sequence joins TRBV9 and TRBJ2-5; TRBD2 aligns across 10 bases. The CDR3 extends over 15 amino acids. V shed 0 bases and J 5 bases; nucleotides not matched to a gene: 4. CDR1 is SGDLS, CDR2 YYNGEE, per germline. CDR3: CASSVGISGGETQYF. DNA for the CDR3: TGTGCCAGCAGCGTAGGGATTAGCGGGGGGGAGACCCAGTACTTC. The full variable domain, rest sourced from reference TRBV9 and TRBJ2-5, is DSGVTQTPKHLITATGQRVTLRCSPRSGDLSVYWYQQSLDQGLQFLIQYYNGEERAKGNILERFSAQQFPDLHSELNLSSLELGDSALYFCASSVGISGGETQYFGPGTRLLVL.

In its sample, this clonotype was seen a few times. V and J are TRBV20-1 and TRBJ1-5, with 7 bases that match TRBD1. CDR3 length: 11 amino acids. Losses at the gene ends were 6 bases for V and 11 bases for J; bases not matched to a gene: 7. CDR1 and CDR2 from the germline V gene are DFQATT and SNEGSKA (reference sequence). Written as DNA, the CDR3 is TGCAGTGCAAGAACAGGGGCAGCCCAGCATTTT. Residues: CSARTGAAQHF.

About this clonotype itself: A much larger clone sits a single nucleotide away, making a read error possible. The rearrangement uses TRBV29-1 and TRBJ1-2, with D possibly being TRBD1 (5 bases). V lost 3 bases, J lost 4 bases, and 6 bases lay in between. The germline V gene has CDR1 SQVTM and CDR2 ANQGSEA. The CDR3 totals 11 residues. The CDR3 reads CSVEQGYGYTF. DNA of the CDR3: TGCAGCGTTGAGCAGGGCTATGGCTACACCTTC.

This clonotype was detected a few times. DNA of the CDR3: TGTGCCAGCAGGAAAGGCGCGGATTCACCCCTCCACTTT. This translates into CASRKGADSPLHF. V and J are TRBV14 and TRBJ1-6; no firm D call. The germline V gene encodes CDR1 SGHDN and CDR2 FVKESK. V was cut by 6 bases and J by 8 bases, with 11 bases left in between. The length of the CDR3 is 13 residues.

J is TRBJ1-6 and V is TRBV27; 7 bases fit TRBD1. V lost 6 bases to trimming and J lost 7 bases; unmatched junction nucleotides: 6. Germline V gene data show CDR1 as MNHEY and CDR2 as SMNVEV (reference sequence). The CDR3 totals 14 residues. The CDR3 loop reads CASSTGAYNSPLHF. The DNA for the CDR3 is TGTGCCAGCAGCACAGGGGCTTACAATTCACCCCTCCACTTT.

The sample holds a few counts of this clonotype. The rearrangement joins TRBV10-2 to TRBJ1-1; possibly TRBD1 for D (6 bases). Trimming left V 10 bases short and J 0 bases short, with 9 bases between. This CDR3 comprises 12 residues. CDR1 is WSHSY, CDR2 SAAADI, per germline. CDR3 amino acids: CATGTMNTEAFF. The DNA of the CDR3 is TGCGCCACCGGGACAATGAACACTGAAGCTTTCTTT.

This clonotype has a handful of counts. The chain employs TRBV27 and TRBJ1-4; D gene uncertain. V shed 6 bases and J shed 7 bases, with 15 bases lying between them. The CDR3 runs to 14 residues. Per germline, CDR1 MNHEY and CDR2 SMNVEV (reference sequence). CDR3 residues: CASSLIGLGEKLFF. CDR3 DNA sequence: TGTGCCAGCAGCTTAATTGGGTTGGGTGAAAAACTGTTTTTT.

This clonotype showed up just once. The genes are TRBV6-6 and TRBJ1-1, with 8 nucleotides matching TRBD1. The CDR3 totals 16 residues. CDR1 is MNHNY and CDR2 is SVGAGI in the germline V gene (reference sequence). Trimming cost V 0 bases and J 1 base; bases outside gene matches: 4. The CDR3: CASSYSPGQENTEAFF. The CDR3 nucleotides read TGTGCCAGCAGTTACTCTCCGGGACAGGAGAACACTGAAGCTTTCTTT.

This clonotype occurred a few times. This chain joins TRBV15 and TRBJ2-1; 7 bases line up with TRBD2. V gave up 10 bases and J gave up 2 bases; unmatched junction bases: 14. CDR3 length: 16 amino acids. Germline CDR1 is LNHNV and CDR2 is YYDKDF (reference sequence). The CDR3 DNA is TGTGCCAGCTCGCGGGAGTTCATAGTACCCTACAATGAGCAGTTCTTC. Its protein product is CASSREFIVPYNEQFF.

J is TRBJ2-1 and V is TRBV7-9; 10 positions match TRBD1. The V segment lost 5 bases and the J segment 8 bases; nucleotides outside the gene matches: 12. The CDR3 is made up of 16 amino acids. Germline assignment: CDR1 SEHNR and CDR2 FQNEAQ (reference sequence). The CDR3 DNA reads as TGTGCCAGCAGCACACCGGGACAGGGGATTGGGGATGAGCAGTTCTTC. Translation: CASSTPGQGIGDEQFF.

The chain recombines TRBV30 with TRBJ1-2; TRBD1 might be the D (6 bases). This CDR3 spans 13 amino acids. The V and J ends lost 2 bases and 4 bases respectively, with 11 bases between them. Germline-derived CDR1 and CDR2 are GTSNPN and SVGIG (reference sequence). The CDR3 DNA reads TGTGCCTGGAGTCAGGGGCTTGGCTATGGCTACACCTTC. It yields the protein CAWSQGLGYGYTF.

This clonotype came up a few times. The chain employs TRBV5-1 and TRBJ1-2, with TRBD1 as a possible D gene (5 bases). The CDR3 loop spans 15 amino acids. Germline CDR1 and CDR2: SGHRS and YFSETQ. V dropped 3 bases and J dropped 2 bases, with 14 bases sitting between them. The CDR3 protein is CASSWTGTDNYGYTF. Here the CDR3 DNA reads TGCGCCAGCAGCTGGACCGGGACGGACAACTATGGCTACACCTTC.

This clonotype was recorded once. The chain links TRBV27 to TRBJ2-5, with D perhaps assigned TRBD1 or TRBD2 (5 bases each). The germline V and J ends were trimmed by 5 bases and 7 bases, with 20 bases remaining between them. Per germline, CDR1 MNHEY and CDR2 SMNVEV (reference sequence). The CDR3 is 15 residues long. The CDR3 DNA reads TGTGCCAGCAGTCCCCTTGCGGGTGGGGGTCGGACCCAGTACTTC. Its translation: CASSPLAGGGRTQYF.

This rearrangement joins TRBV7-2 to TRBJ2-7; maybe TRBD2 (5 bases). The CDR3 is 15 residues long. The germline CDR1 and CDR2 sequences are SGHTA and FQGNSA. The V end lost 3 bases, the J end lost 7 bases, and 19 bases lay between the germline ends. CDR3 sequence: CASSLPREGTGEQYF. In DNA form, the CDR3 reads TGTGCCAGCAGCTTGCCCCGCGAGGGTACCGGAGAGCAGTACTTC.

This rearrangement joins TRBV7-2 to TRBJ2-3, with 9 bases identical to TRBD2. Losses at the gene ends were 5 bases for V and 3 bases for J; bases not matched to a gene: 6. CDR1 SGHTA and CDR2 FQGNSA come from the germline V gene. The CDR3 spans 15 residues. The CDR3 here is CASSPPLAGTDTQYF. Written as DNA, the CDR3 is TGTGCCAGCAGCCCGCCCCTAGCGGGAACAGATACGCAGTATTTT.

This clonotype was counted a few times. The chain uses TRBV11-1 and TRBJ2-1; D is undetermined. There are 15 residues in the CDR3. Germline V gives CDR1 SGHAT, CDR2 FQDESV (reference sequence). Trimming pared 1 base from V and 1 base from J, leaving 8 bases between. As DNA, the CDR3 is TGTGCCAGCAGCTTAGGATCGATTTCCTACAATGAGCAGTTCTTC. Amino acid sequence: CASSLGSISYNEQFF. Full variable domain (outside the CDR3, taken from reference TRBV11-1 and TRBJ2-1): EAEVAQSPRYKITEKSQAVAFWCDPISGHATLYWYRQILGQGPELLVQFQDESVVDDSQLPKDRFSAERLKGVDSTLKIQPAELGDSAMYLCASSLGSISYNEQFFGPGTRLTVL.

V is TRBV3-1 and J is TRBJ2-4, with no clear D. The V gene lost 3 bases and the J gene lost 0 bases, with 12 bases spanning the gap. CDR3 length: 16 residues. Germline V gene data show CDR1 as LGHDT and CDR2 as YNNKEL (reference sequence). This CDR3 is CASSQFVTVAKNIQYF. In nucleotides, the CDR3 is TGTGCCAGCAGCCAGTTCGTTACGGTAGCCAAAAACATTCAGTACTTC.

This clonotype has a handful of counts. The CDR3 sequence is CASSQDPSGKTDTQYF. In nucleotides, the CDR3 is TGCGCCAGCAGCCAAGATCCTAGCGGGAAAACAGATACGCAGTATTTT. The chain carries TRBV4-3 and TRBJ2-3; 9 nucleotides align to TRBD2. The CDR3 spans 16 residues. The germline CDR1 and CDR2 sequences are LGHNA and YSLEER. The V gene end was trimmed by 0 bases and the J gene end by 3 bases; junction bases not matched to a gene: 4.

The chain links TRBV19 to TRBJ2-3, with D possibly called TRBD1 or TRBD2 (5 bases each). V lost 6 bases and J lost 5, with 6 bases in between. This CDR3 has 11 residues. Germline V gene lookup returns CDR1 LNHDA and CDR2 SQIVND (reference sequence). The CDR3 loop reads CASRGEDTQYF. The CDR3 bases are TGTGCCAGTAGGGGGGAAGATACGCAGTATTTT.

The V gene is TRBV3-1, the J gene TRBJ2-1; D unresolved. Between the trimmed V and J ends, which lost 0 bases and 8 bases, there was a span of 11 bases. There are 14 residues in the CDR3. CDR1 is LGHDT, CDR2 YNNKEL, per germline (reference sequence). This CDR3 reads CASSQDFSWYEQFF. For the CDR3, the DNA is TGTGCCAGCAGCCAAGATTTTAGCTGGTATGAGCAGTTCTTC.

The gene calls are TRBV11-2 and TRBJ1-2; a possible D gene is TRBD1 (6 bases). The CDR3 contains 14 residues. The V and J ends lost 5 bases and 8 bases respectively, with 18 bases between them. Per the germline V gene, CDR1 is SGHAT and CDR2 is FQNNGV. The CDR3 sequence is CASSVPPGGAGYTF. CDR3 sequence (DNA): TGTGCCAGCAGCGTCCCTCCGGGGGGCGCGGGCTACACCTTC.